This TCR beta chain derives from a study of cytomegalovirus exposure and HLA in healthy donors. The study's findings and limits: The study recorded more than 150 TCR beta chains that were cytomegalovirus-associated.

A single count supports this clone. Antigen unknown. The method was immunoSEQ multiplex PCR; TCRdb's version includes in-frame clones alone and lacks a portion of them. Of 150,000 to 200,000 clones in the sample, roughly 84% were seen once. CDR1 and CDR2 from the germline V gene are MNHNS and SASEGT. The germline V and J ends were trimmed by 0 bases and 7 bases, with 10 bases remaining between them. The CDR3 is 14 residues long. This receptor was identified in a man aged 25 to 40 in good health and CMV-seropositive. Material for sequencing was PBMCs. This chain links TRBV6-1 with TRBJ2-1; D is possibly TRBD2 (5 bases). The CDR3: CASSEAGGWNEQFF. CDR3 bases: TGTGCCAGCAGTGAAGCTGGAGGATGGAATGAGCAGTTCTTC.